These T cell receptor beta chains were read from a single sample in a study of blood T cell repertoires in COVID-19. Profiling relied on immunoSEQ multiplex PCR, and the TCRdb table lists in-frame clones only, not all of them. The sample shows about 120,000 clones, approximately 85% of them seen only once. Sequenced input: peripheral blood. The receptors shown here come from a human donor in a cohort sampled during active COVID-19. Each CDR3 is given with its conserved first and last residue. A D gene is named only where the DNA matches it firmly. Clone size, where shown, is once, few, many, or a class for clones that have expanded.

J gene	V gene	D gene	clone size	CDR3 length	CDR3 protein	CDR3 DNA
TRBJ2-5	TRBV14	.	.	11	CASSALATQYF	TGTGCCAGCTCCGCCCTGGCTACCCAGTACTTC
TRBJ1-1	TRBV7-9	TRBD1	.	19	CASSFKDRRVTLVNTEAFF	TGTGCCAGCAGCTTTAAGGACAGGAGGGTCACTTTAGTGAACACTGAAGCTTTCTTT
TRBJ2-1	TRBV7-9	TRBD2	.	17	CASSPAGGLAGTGEQFF	TGTGCCAGCAGCCCCGCGGGGGGACTAGCGGGGACGGGGGAGCAGTTCTTC
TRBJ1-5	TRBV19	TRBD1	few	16	CASSPLTGGTDQPQHF	TGTGCCAGTAGCCCCCTGACAGGGGGCACCGATCAGCCCCAGCATTTT
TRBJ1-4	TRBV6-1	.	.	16	CASSEAPGLSLGKLFF	TGTGCCAGCAGTGAAGCTCCGGGACTCTCCCTCGGGAAACTGTTTTTT
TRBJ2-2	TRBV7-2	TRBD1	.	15	CASSQQRTGSGELFF	TGTGCCAGCAGCCAACAGAGGACAGGGAGCGGGGAGCTGTTTTTT
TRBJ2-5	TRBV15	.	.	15	CATSRDGGQQETQYF	TGTGCCACCAGCAGAGATGGCGGACAACAAGAGACCCAGTACTTC
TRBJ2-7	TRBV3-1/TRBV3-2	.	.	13	CASSQRGLDEQYF	TGTGCCAGCAGCCAGCGGGGGCTCGACGAGCAGTACTTC
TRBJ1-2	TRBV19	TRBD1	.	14	CASWDRGHLYGYTF	TGTGCCAGTTGGGACAGGGGGCACCTCTATGGCTACACCTTC
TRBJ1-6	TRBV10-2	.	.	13	CASRTGTNSPLHF	TGCGCCAGCAGGACAGGAACGAATTCACCCCTCCACTTT
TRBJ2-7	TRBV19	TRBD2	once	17	CASSAHLGGESSYEQYF	TGTGCCAGTAGTGCTCATCTCGGGGGGGAGAGCTCCTACGAGCAGTACTTC
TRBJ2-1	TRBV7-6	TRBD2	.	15	CASRPTSGSHNEQFF	TGTGCCAGCAGGCCAACTAGCGGTTCCCACAATGAGCAGTTCTTC
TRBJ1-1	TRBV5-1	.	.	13	CASSLAGSTEAFF	TGCGCCAGCAGCTTGGCGGGTAGCACTGAAGCTTTCTTT
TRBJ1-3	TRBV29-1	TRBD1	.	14	CSVEATGFGNTIYF	TGCAGCGTTGAAGCGACAGGGTTTGGAAACACCATATATTTT
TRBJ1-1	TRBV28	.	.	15	CASSSSGLLRTEAFF	TGTGCCAGCAGTTCGTCGGGGTTGCTACGTACTGAAGCTTTCTTT
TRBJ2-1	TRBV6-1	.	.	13	CATAGESYNEQFF	TGTGCCACTGCAGGGGAATCCTACAATGAGCAGTTCTTC
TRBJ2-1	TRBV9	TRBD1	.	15	CASTDRGQPHNEQFF	TGTGCCAGCACCGACAGGGGGCAACCCCACAATGAGCAGTTCTTC
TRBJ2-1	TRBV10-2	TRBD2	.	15	CASSDLAGLPNEQFF	TGCGCCAGCAGCGATCTAGCGGGACTACCCAATGAGCAGTTCTTC
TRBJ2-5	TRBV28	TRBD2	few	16	CASSFSAGGFQETQYF	TGTGCCAGCAGTTTTTCGGCGGGGGGGTTCCAAGAGACCCAGTACTTC
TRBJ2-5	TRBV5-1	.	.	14	CASSLGGTEETQYF	TGCGCCAGCAGCTTGGGCGGGACTGAAGAGACCCAGTACTTC
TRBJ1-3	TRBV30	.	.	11	CAWRGGGTIYF	TGTGCCTGGAGAGGAGGAGGCACCATATATTTT
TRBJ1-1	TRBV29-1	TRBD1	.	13	CSVEGTGNTEAFF	TGCAGCGTTGAGGGGACAGGAAACACTGAAGCTTTCTTT
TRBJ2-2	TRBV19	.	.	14	CATGGQGITGELFF	TGTGCCACAGGGGGGCAGGGTATAACCGGGGAGCTGTTTTTT
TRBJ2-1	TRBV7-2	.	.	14	CASSLRGLLHEQFF	TGTGCCAGCAGCTTACGGGGTCTGTTGCATGAGCAGTTCTTC
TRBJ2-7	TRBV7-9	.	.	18	CASSLAFPTGQSSYEQYF	TGTGCCAGCAGCTTAGCCTTCCCGACAGGACAAAGCTCCTACGAGCAGTACTTC
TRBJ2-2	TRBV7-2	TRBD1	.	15	CASSQGVVRTGELFF	TGTGCCAGCAGCCAGGGGGTGGTGAGGACCGGGGAGCTGTTTTTT
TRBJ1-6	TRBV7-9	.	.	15	CASSLSTGGDSPLHF	TGTGCCAGCAGCTTAAGTACAGGAGGGGATTCACCCCTCCACTTT
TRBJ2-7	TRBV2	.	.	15	CASSLSGEPTYEQYF	TGTGCCAGCAGTCTTAGCGGAGAGCCGACCTACGAGCAGTACTTC